The sequence of this T cell receptor (beta chain) was determined in a study of blood T cell repertoires in COVID-19. About the research overall: Acute and convalescent COVID-19 samples came from the United States, Italy and Spain. PBMCs, B-cell-depleted T cells, or T cells provided the cDNA or gDNA that made up the material.

V was clipped by 7 bases and J by 4 bases, with 7 bases between them. This CDR3 comprises 11 residues. CDR1 and CDR2 (germline): ENHRY, SYGVKD. This clone was detected a few times. Authors' analysis steps: Estimation of nucleated cell counts was performed using reference gene primer amplification. Sequencing used immunoSEQ multiplex PCR; TCRdb keeps in-frame clones, though not all of them. The V and J calls and clone size were taken over from that table, and D and trimming were inferred from the DNA. The repertoire has around 300,000 clones, over 75% of them found once; the top ten carry 1%. The sequence derives from a man aged 50 to 60 with active or convalescent COVID-19. The chain couples TRBV10-3 to TRBJ2-5; possible D gene TRBD1, 6 bases. Sequencing was performed on peripheral blood. The CDR3: CAIKQGETQYF. CDR3 coding DNA: TGTGCCATCAAACAGGGAGAGACCCAGTACTTC.